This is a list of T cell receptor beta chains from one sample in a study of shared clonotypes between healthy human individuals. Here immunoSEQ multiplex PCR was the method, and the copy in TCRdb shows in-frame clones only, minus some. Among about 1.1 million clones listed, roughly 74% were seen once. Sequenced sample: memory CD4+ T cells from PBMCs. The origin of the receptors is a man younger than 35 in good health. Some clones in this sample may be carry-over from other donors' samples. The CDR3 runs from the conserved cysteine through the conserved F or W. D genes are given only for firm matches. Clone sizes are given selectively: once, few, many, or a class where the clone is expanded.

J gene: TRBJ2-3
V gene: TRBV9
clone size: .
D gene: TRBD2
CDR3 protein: CASSVGTSGRGGTDTQYF
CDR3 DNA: TGTGCCAGCAGCGTAGGCACTAGCGGGAGGGGTGGCACAGATACGCAGTATTTT

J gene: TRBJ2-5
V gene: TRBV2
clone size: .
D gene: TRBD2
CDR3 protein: CASSEGPASGSWGETQYF
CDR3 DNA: TGTGCCAGCAGTGAAGGCCCGGCTAGCGGGAGCTGGGGAGAGACCCAGTACTTC

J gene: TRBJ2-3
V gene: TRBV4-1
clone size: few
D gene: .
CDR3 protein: CASSHEGQGRTDTQYF
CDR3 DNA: TGCGCCAGCAGCCATGAGGGGCAGGGGCGGACAGATACGCAGTATTTT

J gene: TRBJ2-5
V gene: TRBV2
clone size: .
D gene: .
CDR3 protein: CASSGLGQETQYF
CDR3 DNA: TGTGCCAGCAGTGGTTTAGGTCAAGAGACCCAGTACTTC

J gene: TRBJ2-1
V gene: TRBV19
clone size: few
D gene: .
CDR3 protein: CASSGRFLANEQFF
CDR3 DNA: TGTGCCAGTAGCGGTCGATTCCTGGCCAATGAGCAGTTCTTC

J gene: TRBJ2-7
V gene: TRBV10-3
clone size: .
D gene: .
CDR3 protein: CAIRDSTYEQYF
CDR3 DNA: TGTGCCATCAGAGACAGTACCTACGAGCAGTACTTC

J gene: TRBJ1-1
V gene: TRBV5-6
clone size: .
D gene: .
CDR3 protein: CASSPGGGAGEAFF
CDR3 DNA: TGTGCCAGCAGTCCCGGTGGGGGGGCCGGTGAAGCTTTCTTT

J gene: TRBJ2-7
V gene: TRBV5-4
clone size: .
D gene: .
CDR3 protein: CASSLGAESSYEQYF
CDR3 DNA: TGTGCCAGCAGCTTGGGAGCGGAGAGCTCCTACGAGCAGTACTTC

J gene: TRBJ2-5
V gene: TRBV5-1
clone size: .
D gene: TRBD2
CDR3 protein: CASSFGTSRSETQYF
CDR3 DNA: TGCGCCAGCAGCTTCGGGACTAGCCGTTCAGAGACCCAGTACTTC

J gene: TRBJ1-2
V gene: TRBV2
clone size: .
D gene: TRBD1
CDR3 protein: CASSVSGQYYGYTF
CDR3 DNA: TGTGCCAGCAGTGTCTCGGGACAGTACTATGGCTACACCTTC

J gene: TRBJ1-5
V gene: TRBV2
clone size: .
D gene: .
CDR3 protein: CASRENSNQPQHF
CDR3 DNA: TGTGCCAGCAGGGAGAATAGCAATCAGCCCCAGCATTTT

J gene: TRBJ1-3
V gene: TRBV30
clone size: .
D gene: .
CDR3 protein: CAFAANSGNTIYF
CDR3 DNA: TGTGCCTTTGCAGCCAACTCTGGAAACACCATATATTTT

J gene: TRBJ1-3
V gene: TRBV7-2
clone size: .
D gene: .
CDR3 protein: CASSPQGSTGNTIYF
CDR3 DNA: TGTGCCAGCAGCCCGCAGGGGTCGACTGGAAACACCATATATTTT

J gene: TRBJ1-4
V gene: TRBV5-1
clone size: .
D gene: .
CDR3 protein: CASSNGPQDNEKLFF
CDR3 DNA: TGCGCCAGCAGCAACGGACCTCAGGACAATGAAAAACTGTTTTTT

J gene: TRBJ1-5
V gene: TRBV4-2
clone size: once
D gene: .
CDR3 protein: CASSQALRNPQPQHF
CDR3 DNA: TGTGCCAGCAGCCAAGCCCTCAGGAACCCTCAGCCCCAGCATTTT

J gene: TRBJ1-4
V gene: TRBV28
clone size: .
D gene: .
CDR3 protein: CASSSAWDKLFF
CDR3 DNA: TGTGCCAGCAGTTCGGCATGGGATAAACTGTTTTTT

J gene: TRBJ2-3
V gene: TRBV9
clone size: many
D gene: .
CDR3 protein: CASSVKEGAGRWGTQYF
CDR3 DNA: TGTGCCAGCAGCGTTAAGGAGGGGGCAGGCCGCTGGGGTACGCAGTATTTT

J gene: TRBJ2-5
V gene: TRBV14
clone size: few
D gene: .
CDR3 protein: CASPHLPLRETQYF
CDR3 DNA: TGTGCCAGCCCCCACCTCCCCCTCAGAGAGACCCAGTACTTC

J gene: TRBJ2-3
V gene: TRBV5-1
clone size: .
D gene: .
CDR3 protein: CASSLEDYRTDTQYF
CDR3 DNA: TGCGCCAGCAGCTTGGAAGACTATCGCACAGATACGCAGTATTTT

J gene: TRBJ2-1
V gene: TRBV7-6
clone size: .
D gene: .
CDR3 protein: CASSLKNEQFF
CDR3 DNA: TGTGCCAGCAGCTTAAAAAATGAGCAGTTCTTC